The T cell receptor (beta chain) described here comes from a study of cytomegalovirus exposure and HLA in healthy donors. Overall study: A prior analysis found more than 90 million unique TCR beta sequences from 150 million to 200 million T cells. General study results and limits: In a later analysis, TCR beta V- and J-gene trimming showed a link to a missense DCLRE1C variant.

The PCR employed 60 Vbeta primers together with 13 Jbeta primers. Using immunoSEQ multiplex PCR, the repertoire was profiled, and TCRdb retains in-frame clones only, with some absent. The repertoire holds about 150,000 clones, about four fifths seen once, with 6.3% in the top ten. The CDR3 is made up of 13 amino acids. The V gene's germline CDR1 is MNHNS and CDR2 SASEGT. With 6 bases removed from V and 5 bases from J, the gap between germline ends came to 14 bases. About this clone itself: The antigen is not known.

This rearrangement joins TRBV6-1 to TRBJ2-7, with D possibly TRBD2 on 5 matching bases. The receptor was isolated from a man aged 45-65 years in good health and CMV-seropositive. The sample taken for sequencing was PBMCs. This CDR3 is CASRRRGGNEQYF. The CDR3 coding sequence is TGTGCCAGCAGGCGACGGGGTGGCAACGAGCAGTACTTC.